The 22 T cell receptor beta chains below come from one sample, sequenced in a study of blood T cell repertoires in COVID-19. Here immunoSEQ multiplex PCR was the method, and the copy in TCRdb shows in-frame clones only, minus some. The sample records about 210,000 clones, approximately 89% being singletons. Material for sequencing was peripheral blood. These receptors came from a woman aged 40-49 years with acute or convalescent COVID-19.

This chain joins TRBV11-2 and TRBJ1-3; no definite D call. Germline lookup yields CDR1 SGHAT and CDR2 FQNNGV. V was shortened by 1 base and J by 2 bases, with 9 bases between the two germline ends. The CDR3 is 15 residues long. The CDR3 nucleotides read TGTGCCAGCAGCTTAGCACAGAATACTGGAAACACCATATATTTT. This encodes CASSLAQNTGNTIYF.

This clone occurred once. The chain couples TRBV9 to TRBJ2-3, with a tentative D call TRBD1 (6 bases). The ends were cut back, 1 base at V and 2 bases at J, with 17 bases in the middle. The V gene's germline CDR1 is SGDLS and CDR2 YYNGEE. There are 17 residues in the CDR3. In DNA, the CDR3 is TGTGCCAGCAGCGTAAAATCTCCGGACAGCTTCACAGATACGCAGTATTTT. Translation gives CASSVKSPDSFTDTQYF.

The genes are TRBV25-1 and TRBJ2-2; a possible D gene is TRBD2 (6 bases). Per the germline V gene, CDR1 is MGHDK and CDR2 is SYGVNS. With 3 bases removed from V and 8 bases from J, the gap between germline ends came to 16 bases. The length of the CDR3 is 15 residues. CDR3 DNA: TGTGCCAGCAGTGATGAGCGGGCCGGGGCAGGGGAGCTGTTTTTT. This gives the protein CASSDERAGAGELFF.

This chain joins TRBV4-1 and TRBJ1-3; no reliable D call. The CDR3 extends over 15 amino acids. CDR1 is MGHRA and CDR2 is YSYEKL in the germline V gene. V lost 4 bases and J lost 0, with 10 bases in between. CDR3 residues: CASSPSDTSGNTIYF. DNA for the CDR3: TGCGCCAGCAGCCCCTCTGACACCTCTGGAAACACCATATATTTT.

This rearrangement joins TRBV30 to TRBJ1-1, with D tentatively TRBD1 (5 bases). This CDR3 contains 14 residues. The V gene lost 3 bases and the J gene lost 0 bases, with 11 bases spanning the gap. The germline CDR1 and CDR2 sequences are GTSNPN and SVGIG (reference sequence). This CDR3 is CAWRRGGVNTEAFF. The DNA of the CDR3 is TGTGCCTGGAGACGGGGAGGGGTGAACACTGAAGCTTTCTTT.

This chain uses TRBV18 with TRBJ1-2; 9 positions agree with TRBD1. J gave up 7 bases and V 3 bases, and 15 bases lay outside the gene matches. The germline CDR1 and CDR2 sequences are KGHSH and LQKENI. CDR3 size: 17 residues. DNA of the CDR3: TGTGCCAGCTCACCCCCAACGTTGTCACAGGGGGCTTTTGGCTACACCTTC. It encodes CASSPPTLSQGAFGYTF.

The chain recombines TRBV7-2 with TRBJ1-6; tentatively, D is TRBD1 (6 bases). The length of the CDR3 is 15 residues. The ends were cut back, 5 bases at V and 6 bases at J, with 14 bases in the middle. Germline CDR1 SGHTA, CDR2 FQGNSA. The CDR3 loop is CASSLQGSGNSPLHF. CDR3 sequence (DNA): TGTGCCAGCAGCCTACAGGGATCGGGTAATTCACCCCTCCACTTT.

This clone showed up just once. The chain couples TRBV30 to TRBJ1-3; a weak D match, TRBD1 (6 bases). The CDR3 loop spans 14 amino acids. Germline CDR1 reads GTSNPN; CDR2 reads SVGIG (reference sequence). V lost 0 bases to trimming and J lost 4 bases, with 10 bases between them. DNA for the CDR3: TGTGCCTGGAGTGTTGGGACACACGGAAACACCATATATTTT. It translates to CAWSVGTHGNTIYF.

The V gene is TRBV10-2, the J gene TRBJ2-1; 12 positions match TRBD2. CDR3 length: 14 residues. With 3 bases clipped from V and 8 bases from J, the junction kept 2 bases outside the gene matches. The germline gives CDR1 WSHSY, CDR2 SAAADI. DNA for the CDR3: TGCGCCAGCAGTGACCGACTAGCGGGGGATGAGCAGTTCTTC. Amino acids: CASSDRLAGDEQFF.

The CDR3 region is CASIRGTNTGELFF. The CDR3 nucleotides read TGTGCCAGCATCCGGGGTACGAACACCGGGGAGCTGTTTTTT. This chain links TRBV2 with TRBJ2-2; tentative D call: TRBD2 (5 bases). Germline V gene lookup returns CDR1 SNHLY and CDR2 FYNNEI. V gave up 7 bases and J gave up 0 bases, with 9 bases separating them. The CDR3 sequence is 14 residues long.

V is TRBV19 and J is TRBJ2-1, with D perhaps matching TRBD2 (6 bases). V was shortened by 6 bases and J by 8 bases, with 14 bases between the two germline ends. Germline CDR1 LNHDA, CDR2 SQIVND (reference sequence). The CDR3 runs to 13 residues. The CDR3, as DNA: TGTGCCAGTAGGAGGGGACTGGGGTATGAGCAGTTCTTC. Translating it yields CASRRGLGYEQFF.

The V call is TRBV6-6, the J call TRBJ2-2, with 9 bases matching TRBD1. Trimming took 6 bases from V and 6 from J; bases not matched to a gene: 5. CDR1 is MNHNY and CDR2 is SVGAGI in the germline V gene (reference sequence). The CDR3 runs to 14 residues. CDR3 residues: CASRPDRGAGELFF. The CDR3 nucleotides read TGTGCCAGCAGACCGGACAGGGGAGCCGGGGAGCTGTTTTTT.

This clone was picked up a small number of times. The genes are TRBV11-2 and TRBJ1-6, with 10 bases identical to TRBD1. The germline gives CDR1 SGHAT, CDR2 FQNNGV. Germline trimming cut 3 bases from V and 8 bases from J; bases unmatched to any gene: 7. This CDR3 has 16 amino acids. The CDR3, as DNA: TGTGCCAGCAGCTTCGATGGACAGGGGGGGGATTCACCCCTCCACTTT. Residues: CASSFDGQGGDSPLHF.

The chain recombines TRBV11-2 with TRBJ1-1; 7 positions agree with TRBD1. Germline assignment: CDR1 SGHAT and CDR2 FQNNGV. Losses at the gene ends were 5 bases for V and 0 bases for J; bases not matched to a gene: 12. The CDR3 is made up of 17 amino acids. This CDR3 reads CASSTLTGSPMNTEAFF. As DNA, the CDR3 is TGTGCCAGCAGCACCCTGACAGGGTCGCCAATGAACACTGAAGCTTTCTTT.

CDR3: CASSPGRGVYGYTF. DNA of the CDR3: TGTGCCAGTAGTCCGGGCAGGGGTGTCTATGGCTACACCTTC. This rearrangement joins TRBV19 to TRBJ1-2; D might be TRBD1 (6 bases). V was clipped by 5 bases and J by 4 bases, with 14 bases between them. The CDR3 loop spans 14 amino acids. CDR1 and CDR2 (germline): LNHDA, SQIVND (reference sequence).

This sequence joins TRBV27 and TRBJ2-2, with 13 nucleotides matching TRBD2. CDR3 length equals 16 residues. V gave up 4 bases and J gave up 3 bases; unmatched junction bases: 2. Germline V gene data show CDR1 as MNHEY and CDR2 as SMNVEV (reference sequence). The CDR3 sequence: CASSWGLAGHTGELFF. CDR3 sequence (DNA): TGTGCCAGCAGTTGGGGACTAGCGGGGCACACCGGGGAGCTGTTTTTT.

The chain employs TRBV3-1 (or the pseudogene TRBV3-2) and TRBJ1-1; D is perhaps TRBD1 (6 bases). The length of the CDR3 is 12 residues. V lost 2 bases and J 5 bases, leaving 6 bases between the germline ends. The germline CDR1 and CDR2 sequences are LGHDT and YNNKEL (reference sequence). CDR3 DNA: TGTGCCAGCAGCCAAACAGGGACTGAAGCTTTCTTT. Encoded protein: CASSQTGTEAFF.

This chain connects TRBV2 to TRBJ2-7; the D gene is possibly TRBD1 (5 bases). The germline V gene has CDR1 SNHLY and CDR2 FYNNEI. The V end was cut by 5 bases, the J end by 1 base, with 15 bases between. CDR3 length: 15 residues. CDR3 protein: CASSQGMGQSYEQYV. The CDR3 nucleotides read TGTGCCAGCAGTCAAGGAATGGGGCAGTCCTACGAGCAGTACGTC.

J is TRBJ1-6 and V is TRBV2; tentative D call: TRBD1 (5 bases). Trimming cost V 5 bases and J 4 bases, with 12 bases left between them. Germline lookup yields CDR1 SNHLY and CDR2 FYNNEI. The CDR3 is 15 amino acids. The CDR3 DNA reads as TGTGCCAGCAGTCGCGACAGCCCTTATAATTCACCCCTCCACTTT. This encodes CASSRDSPYNSPLHF.

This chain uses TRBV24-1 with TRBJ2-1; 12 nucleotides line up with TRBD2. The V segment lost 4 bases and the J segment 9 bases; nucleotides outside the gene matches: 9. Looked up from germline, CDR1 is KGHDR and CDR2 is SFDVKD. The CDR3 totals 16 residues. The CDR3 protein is CATSDPLAGGRGEQFF. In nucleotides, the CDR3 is TGTGCCACCAGTGACCCACTAGCGGGGGGTCGGGGTGAGCAGTTCTTC.

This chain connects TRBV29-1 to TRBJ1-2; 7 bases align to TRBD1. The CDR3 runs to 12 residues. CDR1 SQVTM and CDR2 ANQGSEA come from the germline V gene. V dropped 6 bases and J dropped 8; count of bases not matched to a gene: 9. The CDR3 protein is CSVAGTVGGYTF. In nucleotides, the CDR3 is TGCAGCGTCGCCGGGACAGTCGGGGGCTACACCTTC.

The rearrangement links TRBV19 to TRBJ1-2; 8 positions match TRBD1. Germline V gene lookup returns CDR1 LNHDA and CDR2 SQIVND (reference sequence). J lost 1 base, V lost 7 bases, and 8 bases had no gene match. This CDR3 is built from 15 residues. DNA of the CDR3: TGTGCCAGTAATACCCCGGGACAGGTTAACTATGGCTACACCTTC. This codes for CASNTPGQVNYGYTF.